The subject of this entry is one TCR beta chain. What it binds is unknown. This sample is drawn from a study of blood T cells in healthy people across ages. Findings and caveats of the study: Getting older went along with TCR beta diversity per million T cells dropping roughly linearly. The study could not conclusively compare naive and antigen-experienced cells, given its unsorted PBMCs. Naive T cell percentage showed a strong correlation with TCR beta diversity.

Germline V gives CDR1 SQVTM, CDR2 ANQGSEA. The V segment lost 1 base and the J segment 1 base; nucleotides outside the gene matches: 1. This CDR3 is built from 15 residues. PCR was performed a second time for about 6 to 11 cycles using a sample-barcoded 5' primer and a J-beta primer mix. Every molecule of cDNA carried a tag from a template-switch adaptor with 12 random nucleotides. TCRdb re-called the 5' RACE reads with MiXCR, one entry per CDR3 protein. The sample holds around 1,000,000 distinct CDR3 sequences, approximately 38% seen once. The chain uses TRBV29-1 and TRBJ2-2, with 9 positions matching TRBD1. The material sequenced was blood. This receptor was identified in a man aged 18 to 35 in good health. The CDR3 loop is CSVEGGQGNTGELFF. CDR3 nucleotide sequence: TGCAGCGTTGAAGGGGGACAGGGGAACACCGGGGAGCTGTTTTTT.